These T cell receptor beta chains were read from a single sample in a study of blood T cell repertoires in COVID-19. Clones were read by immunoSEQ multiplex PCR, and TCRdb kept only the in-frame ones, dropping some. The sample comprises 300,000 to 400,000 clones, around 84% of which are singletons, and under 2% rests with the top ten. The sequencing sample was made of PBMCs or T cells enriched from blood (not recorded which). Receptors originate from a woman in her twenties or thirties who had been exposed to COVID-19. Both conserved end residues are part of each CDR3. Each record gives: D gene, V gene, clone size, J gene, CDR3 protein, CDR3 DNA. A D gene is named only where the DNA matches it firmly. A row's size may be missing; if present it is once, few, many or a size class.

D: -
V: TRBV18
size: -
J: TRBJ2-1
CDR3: CASSPFRTGNEQFF
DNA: TGTGCCAGCTCACCCTTCAGAACGGGAAATGAGCAGTTCTTC

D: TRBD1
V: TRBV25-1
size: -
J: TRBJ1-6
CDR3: CASSERGTANSPLHF
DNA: TGTGCCAGCAGTGAACGCGGGACAGCTAATTCACCCCTCCACTTT

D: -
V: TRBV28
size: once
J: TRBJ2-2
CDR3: CASSLRSANTGELFF
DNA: TGTGCCAGCAGTTTGAGATCCGCGAACACCGGGGAGCTGTTTTTT

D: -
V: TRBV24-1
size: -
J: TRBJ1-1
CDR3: CATSDPVVGDEAFF
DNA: TGTGCCACCAGTGACCCGGTCGTGGGAGATGAAGCTTTCTTT

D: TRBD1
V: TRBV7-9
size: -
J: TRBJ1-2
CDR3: CASRHGTGSFGYTF
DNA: TGTGCCAGCAGACACGGGACAGGGAGTTTTGGCTACACCTTC

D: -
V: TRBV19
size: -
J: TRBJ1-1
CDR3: CASSIGTGIMNTEAFF
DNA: TGTGCCAGTAGTATAGGCACAGGGATAATGAACACTGAAGCTTTCTTT

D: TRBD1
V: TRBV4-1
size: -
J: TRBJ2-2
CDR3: CASMRGPGKGAGELFF
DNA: TGCGCCAGCATGAGGGGCCCGGGGAAGGGGGCGGGGGAGCTGTTTTTT

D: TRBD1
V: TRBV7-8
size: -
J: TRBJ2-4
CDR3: CASSFGQAAGNIQYF
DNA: TGTGCCAGCAGCTTCGGACAGGCGGCTGGGAACATTCAGTACTTC

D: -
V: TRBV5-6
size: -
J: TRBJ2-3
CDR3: CASSLQAGDTQYF
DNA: TGTGCCAGCAGCTTGCAGGCCGGAGATACGCAGTATTTT

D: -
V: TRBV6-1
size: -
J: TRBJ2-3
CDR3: CASSEAGGLGSDTQYF
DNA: TGTGCCAGCAGTGAAGCTGGAGGGCTAGGGTCAGATACGCAGTATTTT

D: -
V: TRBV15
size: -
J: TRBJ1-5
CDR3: CATSREPKGDGSGSNQPQHF
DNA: TGTGCCACCAGCAGAGAACCGAAGGGGGATGGGTCGGGTAGCAATCAGCCCCAGCATTTT

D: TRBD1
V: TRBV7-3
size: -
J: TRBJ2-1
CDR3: CASSTDRGNYNEQFF
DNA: TGTGCCAGCAGCACGGACAGGGGGAATTACAATGAGCAGTTCTTC

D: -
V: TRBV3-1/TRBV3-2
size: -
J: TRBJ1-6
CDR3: CASSPSSGYNSPLHF
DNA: TGTGCCAGCAGCCCTTCGTCGGGGTATAATTCACCCCTCCACTTT

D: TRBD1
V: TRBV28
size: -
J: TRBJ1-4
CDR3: CASSPDREATNEKLFF
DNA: TGTGCCAGCAGCCCGGACAGGGAGGCAACTAATGAAAAACTGTTTTTT

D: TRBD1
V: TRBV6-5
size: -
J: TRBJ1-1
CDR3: CASRLTGSNTEAFF
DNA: TGTGCCAGCAGGTTGACAGGGTCGAACACTGAAGCTTTCTTT

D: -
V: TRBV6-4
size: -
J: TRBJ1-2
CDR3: CASSDRTVGGRANYGYTF
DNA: TGTGCCAGCAGTGACCGAACCGTAGGGGGTCGGGCTAACTATGGCTACACCTTC

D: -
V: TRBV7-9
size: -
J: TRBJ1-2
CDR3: CASSLAGVNNYGYTF
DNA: TGTGCCAGCAGCTTAGCAGGAGTTAATAACTATGGCTACACCTTC

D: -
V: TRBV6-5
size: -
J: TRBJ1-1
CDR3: CASRTLGGTEAFF
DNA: TGTGCCAGCAGAACATTAGGGGGAACTGAAGCTTTCTTT

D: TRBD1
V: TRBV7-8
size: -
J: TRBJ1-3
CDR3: CASSLWTGENTIYF
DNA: TGTGCCAGCAGCTTATGGACAGGGGAAAACACCATATATTTT

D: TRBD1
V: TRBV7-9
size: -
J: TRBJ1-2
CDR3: CASSPETGIYGYTF
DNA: TGTGCCAGCAGCCCCGAGACAGGGATCTATGGCTACACCTTC

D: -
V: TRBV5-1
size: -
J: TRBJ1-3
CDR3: CASSLVFGATSGNTIYF
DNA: TGCGCCAGCAGCTTGGTATTCGGAGCTACGTCTGGAAACACCATATATTTT

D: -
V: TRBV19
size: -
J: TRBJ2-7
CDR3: CASSQPGQIGGEQYF
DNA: TGTGCCAGTAGTCAACCGGGACAGATCGGGGGCGAGCAGTACTTC

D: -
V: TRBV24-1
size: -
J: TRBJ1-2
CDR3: CATSGFGQGRTYGYTF
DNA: TGTGCCACCAGTGGTTTCGGTCAAGGGAGGACCTATGGCTACACCTTC

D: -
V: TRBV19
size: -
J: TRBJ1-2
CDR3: CASIAGGPNYGYTF
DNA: TGTGCCAGTATCGCGGGGGGCCCTAACTATGGCTACACCTTC

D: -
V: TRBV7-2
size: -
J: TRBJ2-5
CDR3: CASSLERLETQYF
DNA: TGTGCCAGCAGCTTAGAACGGTTAGAGACCCAGTACTTC

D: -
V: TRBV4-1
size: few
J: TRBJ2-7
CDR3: CASSPRTTGGYEQYF
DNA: TGCGCCAGCAGCCCCAGGACTACCGGAGGGTACGAGCAGTACTTC

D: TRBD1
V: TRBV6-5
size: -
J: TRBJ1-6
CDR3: CASSPDRDYSPLHF
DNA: TGTGCCAGCAGTCCAGACAGGGATTATTCACCCCTCCACTTT

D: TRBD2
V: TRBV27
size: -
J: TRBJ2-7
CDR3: CASSFLRGTSGFQGEQYF
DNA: TGTGCCAGCAGTTTCCTTCGAGGGACTAGCGGGTTTCAGGGGGAGCAGTACTTC

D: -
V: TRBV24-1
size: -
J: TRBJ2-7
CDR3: CATSERGYEQYF
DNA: TGTGCCACCAGTGAGAGAGGGTACGAGCAGTACTTC

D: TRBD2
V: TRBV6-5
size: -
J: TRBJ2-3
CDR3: CASSPRGGGDTQYF
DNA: TGTGCCAGCAGCCCGCGGGGGGGCGGGGATACGCAGTATTTT

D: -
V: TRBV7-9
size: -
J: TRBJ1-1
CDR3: CASSSANVQGTEAFF
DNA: TGTGCCAGCAGCTCGGCCAACGTACAGGGCACTGAAGCTTTCTTT

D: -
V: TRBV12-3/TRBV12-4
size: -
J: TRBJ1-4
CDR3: CASRGLKNEKLFF
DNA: TGTGCCAGCCGGGGGTTAAAGAATGAAAAACTGTTTTTT

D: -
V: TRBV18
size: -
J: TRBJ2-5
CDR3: CASSPSRQETQYF
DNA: TGTGCCAGCTCACCATCCAGACAAGAGACCCAGTACTTC

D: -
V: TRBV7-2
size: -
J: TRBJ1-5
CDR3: CASSTLGGSNQPQHF
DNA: TGTGCCAGCAGCACATTAGGGGGTAGCAATCAGCCCCAGCATTTT

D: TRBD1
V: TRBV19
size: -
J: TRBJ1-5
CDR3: CASSPGTGRGLGNQPQHF
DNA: TGTGCCAGTAGCCCTGGGACAGGCAGGGGATTGGGGAATCAGCCCCAGCATTTT

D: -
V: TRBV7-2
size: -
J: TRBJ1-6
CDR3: CASSLTSGNSPLHF
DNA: TGTGCCAGCAGCTTAACCTCGGGAAATTCACCCCTCCACTTT

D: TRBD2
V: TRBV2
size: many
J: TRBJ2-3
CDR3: CASGGLATTDTQYF
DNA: TGTGCCAGCGGGGGACTAGCGACTACAGATACGCAGTATTTT

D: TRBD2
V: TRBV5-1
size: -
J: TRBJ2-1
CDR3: CASSPRTSELSFF
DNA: TGCGCCAGCAGCCCCAGGACTAGCGAATTGTCGTTCTTC

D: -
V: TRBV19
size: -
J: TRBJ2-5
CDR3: CASSTGHRPRKETQYF
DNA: TGTGCCAGTAGTACTGGTCATCGGCCGAGGAAAGAGACCCAGTACTTC

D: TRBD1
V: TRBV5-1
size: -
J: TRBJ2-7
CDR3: CASSLEGTGAYEQYF
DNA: TGCGCCAGCAGCCTGGAGGGGACAGGGGCCTACGAGCAGTACTTC

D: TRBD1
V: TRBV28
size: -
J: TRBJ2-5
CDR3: CASETGGLGETQYF
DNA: TGTGCCTCCGAGACAGGGGGCTTGGGGGAGACCCAGTACTTC

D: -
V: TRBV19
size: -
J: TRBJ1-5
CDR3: CASRGQGDSNQPQHF
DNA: TGTGCCAGTAGGGGTCAGGGTGATAGCAATCAGCCCCAGCATTTT

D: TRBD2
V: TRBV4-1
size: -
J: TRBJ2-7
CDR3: CASSLGGSSYEQYF
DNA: TGCGCCAGCAGCCTCGGGGGGAGCTCCTACGAGCAGTACTTC

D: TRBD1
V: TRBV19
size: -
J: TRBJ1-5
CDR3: CASSPGQGVGNQPQHF
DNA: TGTGCCAGTAGTCCCGGACAGGGCGTTGGCAATCAGCCCCAGCATTTT

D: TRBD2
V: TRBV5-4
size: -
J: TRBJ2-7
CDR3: CASSSFGTSGRAYEQYF
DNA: TGTGCCAGCAGCTCGTTCGGGACTAGCGGGAGGGCCTACGAGCAGTACTTC

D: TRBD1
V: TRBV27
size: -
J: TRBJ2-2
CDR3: CASSSPSYRGQRTGELFF
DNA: TGTGCCAGCAGTTCCCCCTCCTACAGGGGTCAGCGGACCGGGGAGCTGTTTTTT

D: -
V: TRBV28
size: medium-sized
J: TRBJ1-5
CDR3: CAGSWGGMESNQPQHF
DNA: TGTGCCGGGTCTTGGGGGGGAATGGAGAGCAATCAGCCCCAGCATTTT

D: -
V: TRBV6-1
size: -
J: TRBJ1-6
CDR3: CASSEIVDSGNSPLHF
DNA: TGTGCCAGCAGTGAAATTGTAGACAGTGGTAATTCACCCCTCCACTTT

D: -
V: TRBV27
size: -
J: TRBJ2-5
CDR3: CASSLQGGQETQYF
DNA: TGTGCCAGCAGTTTGCAGGGTGGACAAGAGACCCAGTACTTC

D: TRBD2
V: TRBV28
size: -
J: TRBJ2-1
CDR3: CASSPGQRESEQFF
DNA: TGTGCCAGCAGTCCGGGGCAGCGGGAGTCTGAGCAGTTCTTC